This paragraph covers one TCR beta chain sequence. TCRbeta library preparation incorporated unique molecular identifiers. TCRdb re-called the PCR reads through MiXCR, storing one row per CDR3 protein. The data show around 400,000 distinct CDR3 sequences, about a tenth seen once. The sample comes from a study of T-cell reconstitution after alpha-beta-depleted transplantation in children. The CDR3 has 15 residues. Trimming removed 5 bases at V and 5 bases at J, with 15 bases between. CDR1 and CDR2 (germline): SGHVS, FQNEAQ. The sequencing here drew on PBMCs from the stem cell graft donor, taken from the stem cell graft. The TCR comes from a human donor who donated a stem cell graft to a child with acute myeloid leukemia. The V call is TRBV7-8, the J call TRBJ1-4; D unresolved. In DNA, the CDR3 is TGTGCCAGCAGCGCAGGTGGGCTCAGCAATGAAAAACTGTTTTTT. Translation gives CASSAGGLSNEKLFF. Based on the CDR3 plus reference TRBV7-8 and TRBJ1-4, the full variable domain is GAGVSQSPRYKVAKRGQDVALRCDPISGHVSLFWYQQALGQGPEFLTYFQNEAQLDKSGLPSDRFFAERPEGSVSTLKIQRTQQEDSAVYLCASSAGGLSNEKLFFGSGTQLSVL.